The 12 T cell receptor beta chains below all came from one sample that was sequenced in a study of blood T cell repertoires in COVID-19. Using immunoSEQ multiplex PCR, the repertoire was profiled, and TCRdb retains in-frame clones only, with some absent. Among around 290,000 clones listed, about 89% were seen once. Sequenced input: PBMCs or T cells enriched from blood (not recorded which). The source of these receptors is a woman aged 18-29 years who had recovered from COVID-19.

The chain combines TRBV5-1 with TRBJ2-7; 10 bases match TRBD1. Germline CDR1 reads SGHRS; CDR2 reads YFSETQ. The CDR3 totals 15 residues. V trimming: 0 bases; J trimming: 7 bases; junction bases outside the gene matches: 7. CDR3 region: CASSLEGQGSFEQYF. The CDR3 bases are TGCGCCAGCAGCTTGGAGGGACAGGGGTCGTTTGAGCAGTACTTC.

The rearrangement joins TRBV3-1 (or the pseudogene TRBV3-2) to TRBJ2-7; 7 nucleotides align to TRBD2. V shed 4 bases, J shed 0 bases, and the junction held 6 bases outside the gene matches. Germline assignment: CDR1 LGHDT and CDR2 YNNKEL (reference sequence). This CDR3 region has 15 residues. The DNA of the CDR3 is TGTGCCAGCAGCCGAATAGCGGGTCCCTCCTACGAGCAGTACTTC. Protein product: CASSRIAGPSYEQYF.

The chain recombines TRBV27 with TRBJ1-1; possibly TRBD1 for D (5 bases). Looked up from germline, CDR1 is MNHEY and CDR2 is SMNVEV (reference sequence). This CDR3 has 15 amino acids. Trimming pared 1 base from V and 5 bases from J, leaving 14 bases between. CDR3 region: CASSLWGRGGTEAFF. The CDR3 DNA follows: TGTGCCAGCAGTTTATGGGGACGGGGAGGGACTGAAGCTTTCTTT.

The J gene is TRBJ2-5, the V gene TRBV5-1; 9 bases map to TRBD1. This CDR3 is 15 amino acids long. Germline assignment: CDR1 SGHRS and CDR2 YFSETQ. Germline trimming cut 1 base from V and 5 bases from J; bases unmatched to any gene: 6. CDR3 protein: CASSLNRGREETQYF. CDR3 nucleotide sequence: TGCGCCAGCAGCTTGAACAGGGGGCGTGAGGAGACCCAGTACTTC.

The chain is built from TRBV28 and TRBJ2-1; a possible D gene is TRBD1 (6 bases). Germline assignment: CDR1 MDHEN and CDR2 SYDVKM. The CDR3 spans 12 residues. The ends were cut back, 5 bases at V and 8 bases at J, with 10 bases in the middle. The CDR3 DNA reads TGTGCCAGCAGTCCCCCAGGGGATGAGCAGTTCTTC. Translating it yields CASSPPGDEQFF.

The chain is built from TRBV7-9 and TRBJ2-2, with D maybe TRBD2 (5 bases). The V and J ends lost 1 base and 4 bases respectively, with 7 bases between them. The CDR3 is 14 amino acids. Per the germline V gene, CDR1 is SEHNR and CDR2 is FQNEAQ (reference sequence). CDR3 nucleotide sequence: TGTGCCAGCAGCTTAGTTGCGGGCACCGGGGAGCTGTTTTTT. It codes for CASSLVAGTGELFF.

The CDR3 spells CASSLTWDRRAFF. The CDR3 DNA reads as TGCGCCAGCAGCTTGACTTGGGACAGGAGAGCTTTCTTT. The V gene is TRBV5-1, the J gene TRBJ1-1; 8 bases match TRBD1. CDR1 and CDR2 from the germline V gene are SGHRS and YFSETQ. The CDR3 has 13 amino acids. Trimming removed 1 base from V and 10 bases from J; junction bases left unmatched: 6.

The chain links TRBV6-5 to TRBJ2-3, with TRBD2 matching over 8 bases. The CDR3 is 15 amino acids. Germline values: CDR1 MNHEY, CDR2 SVGAGI. V shed 6 bases, J shed 5 bases, and the junction held 10 bases outside the gene matches. The CDR3 is CASSETGGPIDTQYF. The CDR3 coding sequence is TGTGCCAGCAGCGAGACGGGGGGGCCCATAGATACGCAGTATTTT.

V gene TRBV7-8 combines with J gene TRBJ2-6, with D possibly TRBD2 on 6 matching bases. V was trimmed by 9 bases and J by 3 bases, leaving 12 bases between them. This CDR3 is 14 amino acids long. The germline V gene encodes CDR1 SGHVS and CDR2 FQNEAQ. In DNA, the CDR3 is TGTGCCAGTGTTGGACTAATTGGGGCCAACGTCCTGACTTTC. Its protein is CASVGLIGANVLTF.

The chain has TRBV7-7 and TRBJ2-7, with 9 bases identical to TRBD1. The V and J ends lost 5 bases and 3 bases, in that order; junction bases with no gene match: 8. The V gene's germline CDR1 is SSHAT and CDR2 FNYEAQ (reference sequence). This CDR3 is 15 amino acids long. Written as DNA, the CDR3 is TGTGCCAGCAGCCCCGGGACAGGGAGTGTCTACGAGCAGTACTTC. It yields the protein CASSPGTGSVYEQYF.

A remark on this clone: An end of the junction does not agree with germline; a read error may underlie this. The chain is built from TRBV5-6 and TRBJ2-7; the match to TRBD2 covers 7 bases. CDR3 size: 14 residues. Germline V lookup: CDR1 SGHDT, CDR2 YYEEEE. The DNA for the CDR3 is TGTGCCAGCAGCTTGGGTACTAGCGCTCTCTTCTCGAGCTTC. It is translated as CASSLGTSALFSSF.

This chain links TRBV19 with TRBJ2-1; a weak D match, TRBD2 (6 bases). V was shortened by 9 bases and J by 9 bases, with 21 bases between the two germline ends. There are 14 residues in the CDR3. Germline loops: CDR1 LNHDA, CDR2 SQIVND (reference sequence). Here the CDR3 reads CASAGTPIVGEQFF. The CDR3 coding sequence is TGTGCCAGCGCCGGGACTCCCATCGTTGGTGAGCAGTTCTTC.